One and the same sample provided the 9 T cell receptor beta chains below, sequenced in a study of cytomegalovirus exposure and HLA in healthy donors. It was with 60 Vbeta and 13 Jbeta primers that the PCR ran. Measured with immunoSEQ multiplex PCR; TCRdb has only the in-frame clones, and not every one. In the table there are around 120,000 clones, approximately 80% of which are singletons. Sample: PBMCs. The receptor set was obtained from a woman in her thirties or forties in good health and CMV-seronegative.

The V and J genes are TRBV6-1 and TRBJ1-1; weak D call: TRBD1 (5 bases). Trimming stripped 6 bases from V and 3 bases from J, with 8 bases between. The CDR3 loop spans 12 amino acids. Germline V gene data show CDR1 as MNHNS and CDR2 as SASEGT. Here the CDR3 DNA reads TGTGCCAGCAGATCCAGGGACACTGAAGCTTTCTTT. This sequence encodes CASRSRDTEAFF.

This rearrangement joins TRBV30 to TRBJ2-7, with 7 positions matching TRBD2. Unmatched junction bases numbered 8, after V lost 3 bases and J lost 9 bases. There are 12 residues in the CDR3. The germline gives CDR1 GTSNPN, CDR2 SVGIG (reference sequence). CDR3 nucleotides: TGTGCCTGGAGCCTAGTCGGGGGGACGCAGTACTTC. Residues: CAWSLVGGTQYF.

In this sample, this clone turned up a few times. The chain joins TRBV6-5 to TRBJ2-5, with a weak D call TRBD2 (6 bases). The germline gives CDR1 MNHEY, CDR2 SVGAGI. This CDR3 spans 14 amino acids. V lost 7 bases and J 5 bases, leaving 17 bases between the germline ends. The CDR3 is CASNPGLPRETQYF. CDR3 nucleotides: TGTGCCAGCAACCCGGGACTTCCGAGGGAGACCCAGTACTTC.

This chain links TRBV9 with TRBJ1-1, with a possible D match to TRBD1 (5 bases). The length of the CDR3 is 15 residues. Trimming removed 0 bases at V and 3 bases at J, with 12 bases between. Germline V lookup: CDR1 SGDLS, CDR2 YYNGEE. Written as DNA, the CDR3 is TGTGCCAGCAGCGTAGATCAGGGCTTTCACACTGAAGCTTTCTTT. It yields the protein CASSVDQGFHTEAFF.

The CDR3 spells CASSPLAGGYNEQFF. The CDR3 bases are TGTGCCAGCAGCCCACTAGCGGGGGGGTACAATGAGCAGTTCTTC. The chain couples TRBV7-2 to TRBJ2-1; 13 nucleotides agree with TRBD2. V shed 5 bases and J 4 bases; nucleotides not matched to a gene: 2. The CDR3 totals 15 residues. Germline CDR1 reads SGHTA; CDR2 reads FQGNSA. The full variable domain, with the rest looked up from reference TRBV7-2 and TRBJ2-1, is GAGVSQSPSNKVTEKGKDVELRCDPISGHTALYWYRQSLGQGLEFLIYFQGNSAPDKSGLPSDRFSAERTGGSVSTLTIQRTQQEDSAVYLCASSPLAGGYNEQFFGPGTRLTVL.

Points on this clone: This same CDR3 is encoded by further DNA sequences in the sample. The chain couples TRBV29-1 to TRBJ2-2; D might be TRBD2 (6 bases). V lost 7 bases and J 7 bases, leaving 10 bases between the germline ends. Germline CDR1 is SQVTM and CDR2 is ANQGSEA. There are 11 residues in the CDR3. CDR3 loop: CSARGSGELFF. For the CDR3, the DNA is TGCAGCGCGCGGGGTAGCGGGGAGCTGTTTTTT.

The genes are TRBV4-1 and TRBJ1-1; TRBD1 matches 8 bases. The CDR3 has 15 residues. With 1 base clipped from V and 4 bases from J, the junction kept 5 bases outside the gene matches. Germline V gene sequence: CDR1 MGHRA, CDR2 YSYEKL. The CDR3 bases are TGCGCCAGCAGCCAAGGGAAAACAGGGGGCACTGAAGCTTTCTTT. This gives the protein CASSQGKTGGTEAFF.

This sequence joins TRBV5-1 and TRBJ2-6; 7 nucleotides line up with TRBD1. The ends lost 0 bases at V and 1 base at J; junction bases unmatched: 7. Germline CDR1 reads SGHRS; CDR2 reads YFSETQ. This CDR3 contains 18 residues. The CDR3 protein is CASSLEGGLKSGANVLTF. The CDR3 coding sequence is TGCGCCAGCAGCTTGGAAGGGGGCTTAAAGTCTGGGGCCAACGTCCTGACTTTC.

The CDR3 region is CASSLVSAGGTFF. In DNA form, the CDR3 reads TGTGCCAGCAGCTTGGTGAGCGCGGGCGGGACTTTCTTT. The V gene is TRBV5-6, the J gene TRBJ1-1, with D hard to call. Germline CDR1 reads SGHDT; CDR2 reads YYEEEE. This CDR3 is 13 amino acids long. V gave up 0 bases and J gave up 12 bases, with 15 bases separating them. The variable domain in full, with the rest retrieved from reference TRBV5-6 and TRBJ1-1, is DAGVTQSPTHLIKTRGQQVTLRCSPKSGHDTVSWYQQALGQGPQFIFQYYEEEERQRGNFPDRFSGHQFPNYSSELNVNALLLGDSALYLCASSLVSAGGTFFGQGTRLTVV.